The 24 T cell receptor beta chains in this list originate from one sample, sequenced in a study of blood T cell repertoires in COVID-19. The data were produced by immunoSEQ multiplex PCR, yet TCRdb's version contains in-frame clones alone and is incomplete. The sample lists some 210,000 clones; almost 85% were seen once. Sequencing was performed on peripheral blood. These receptors came from a woman in her 70s with active or convalescent COVID-19.

This chain links TRBV18 with TRBJ2-1, with 11 bases aligning to TRBD1. Germline CDR1 KGHSH, CDR2 LQKENI. Trimming removed 4 bases from V and 9 bases from J; junction bases left unmatched: 8. The CDR3 is 15 amino acids. The CDR3 region is CASSLDRGPSGEQFF. The CDR3 DNA reads as TGTGCCAGCTCACTGGACAGGGGGCCGTCCGGTGAGCAGTTCTTC.

V is TRBV6-5 and J is TRBJ1-3; TRBD1 agrees at 8 bases. The CDR3 extends over 14 amino acids. V shed 2 bases, J shed 3 bases, and the junction held 0 bases outside the gene matches. Germline values: CDR1 MNHEY, CDR2 SVGAGI. In DNA form, the CDR3 reads TGTGCCAGCAGTTACGGACAGGGTGGAAACACCATATATTTT. This sequence encodes CASSYGQGGNTIYF.

J is TRBJ1-2 and V is TRBV19, with TRBD1 as a possible D gene (6 bases). CDR3 length: 17 residues. The germline V gene encodes CDR1 LNHDA and CDR2 SQIVND (reference sequence). Trimming removed 3 bases from V and 0 bases from J, with 17 bases in between. The CDR3: CASSILHTGRPNYGYTF. CDR3 in DNA: TGTGCCAGTAGTATCCTCCACACAGGGAGACCTAACTATGGCTACACCTTC.

The rearrangement links TRBV24-1 to TRBJ2-7; D perhaps matches TRBD2 (6 bases). The CDR3 spans 12 residues. The germline V and J ends were trimmed by 3 bases and 6 bases, with 8 bases remaining between them. From germline, CDR1 is KGHDR and CDR2 SFDVKD. The CDR3 loop is CATSDRGIEQYF. The CDR3 coding sequence is TGTGCCACCAGTGATCGGGGGATCGAGCAGTACTTC.

V gene TRBV5-1 combines with J gene TRBJ2-7; 12 bases line up with TRBD2. Germline CDR1 SGHRS, CDR2 YFSETQ. CDR3 length: 14 residues. V was pared by 4 bases and J by 7 bases, with 6 bases of the junction left unmatched. Here the CDR3 reads CASSRLAGAEEQYF. The CDR3 nucleotides are TGCGCCAGCAGCCGACTAGCGGGAGCTGAAGAGCAGTACTTC.

The chain employs TRBV5-1 and TRBJ2-5; TRBD1 matches 8 bases. V shed 5 bases, J shed 4 bases, and the junction held 4 bases outside the gene matches. Germline V gene data show CDR1 as SGHRS and CDR2 as YFSETQ. The CDR3 length is 13 residues. Written as DNA, the CDR3 is TGCGCCAGCAGTACAGGGGGATTAGAGACCCAGTACTTC. Translated, it gives CASSTGGLETQYF.

This chain connects TRBV5-1 to TRBJ1-4; D not resolved. Trimming stripped 0 bases from V and 4 bases from J, with 13 bases between. The CDR3 sequence is 16 residues long. CDR1 and CDR2 (germline): SGHRS, YFSETQ. The CDR3 region is CASSLEPSPFNEKLFF. CDR3 DNA: TGCGCCAGCAGCTTGGAACCGAGCCCGTTTAATGAAAAACTGTTTTTT.

V gene TRBV18 combines with J gene TRBJ2-7, with D perhaps TRBD2 (6 bases). The CDR3 runs 16 residues. The germline gives CDR1 KGHSH, CDR2 LQKENI. Trimming shortened V by 4 bases and J by 5 bases, and 21 bases separated the two germline ends. The CDR3 coding sequence is TGTGCCAGCTCACTATCGAGGCTGGAGGGATTAAACGAGCAGTACTTC. Translating it yields CASSLSRLEGLNEQYF.

Concerning this clone itself: The junction differs from germline at one of its ends, possibly a read error. J is TRBJ2-1 and V is TRBV11-3, with 12 bases that match TRBD1. The germline gives CDR1 SGHNT, CDR2 YENEEA. CDR3 length equals 15 residues. This CDR3 reads CASSSGTGGYHEQFF. CDR3 bases: TGTGCCAGCAGCTCCGGGACAGGGGGCTACCATGAGCAGTTCTTC.

The V call is TRBV6-5, the J call TRBJ2-7; D uncertain. Germline V gene data show CDR1 as MNHEY and CDR2 as SVGAGI. The CDR3 has 11 residues. V lost 7 bases to trimming and J lost 5 bases, with 9 bases between them. The CDR3 DNA follows: TGTGCCAGCACCACACCCCACGAGCAGTACTTC. Amino acid sequence: CASTTPHEQYF.

The CDR3 DNA is TGTGCCAGCAGCCCTAGCGGGAGAGGCACCGGGGAGCTGTTTTTT. It encodes CASSPSGRGTGELFF. This sequence joins TRBV6-2 or TRBV6-3 and TRBJ2-2; 10 bases align to TRBD2. Losses at the gene ends were 6 bases for V and 4 bases for J; bases not matched to a gene: 5. Germline V gene data show CDR1 as MNHEY and CDR2 as SVGEGT. The CDR3 is 15 residues long.

The V and J genes are TRBV19 and TRBJ2-3; 11 bases line up with TRBD2. Germline CDR1 is LNHDA and CDR2 is SQIVND (reference sequence). Trimming took 5 bases from V and 2 from J; bases not matched to a gene: 6. The CDR3 consists of 16 residues. The CDR3 sequence: CASSGRLAGNTDTQYF. In nucleotides, the CDR3 is TGTGCCAGTAGTGGCAGACTAGCGGGAAACACAGATACGCAGTATTTT.

This chain connects TRBV28 to TRBJ2-7; the D gene is possibly TRBD2 (6 bases). Trimming stripped 6 bases from V and 2 bases from J, with 14 bases between. CDR1 is MDHEN and CDR2 is SYDVKM in the germline V gene. There are 14 residues in the CDR3. CDR3 sequence: CASSLRGSPYEQYF. The CDR3 nucleotides read TGTGCCAGCAGCCTCCGGGGGTCACCCTACGAGCAGTACTTC. The variable domain in full, with the rest retrieved from reference TRBV28 and TRBJ2-7, is DVKVTQSSRYLVKRTGEKVFLECVQDMDHENMFWYRQDPGLGLRLIYFSYDVKMKEKGDIPEGYSVSREKKERFSLILESASTNQTSMYLCASSLRGSPYEQYFGPGTRLTVT.

The V gene is TRBV4-1, the J gene TRBJ1-2, with TRBD1 identical over 9 bases. The V segment lost 2 bases and the J segment 8 bases; nucleotides outside the gene matches: 6. Germline V CDR1 and CDR2: MGHRA, YSYEKL. The CDR3 consists of 14 residues. CDR3 residues: CASSQFGTGNGYTF. CDR3 sequence (DNA): TGCGCCAGCAGCCAATTCGGGACAGGGAACGGCTACACCTTC.

The rearrangement joins TRBV9 to TRBJ1-1, with 7 bases aligning to TRBD1. Losses at the gene ends were 4 bases for V and 1 base for J; bases not matched to a gene: 7. Germline V gene lookup returns CDR1 SGDLS and CDR2 YYNGEE. The CDR3 is 15 amino acids. CDR3 coding DNA: TGTGCCAGCAGCTCCAGACAGGGAAGGAACACTGAAGCTTTCTTT. The encoded protein is CASSSRQGRNTEAFF. Complete variable domain (other parts from reference TRBV9 and TRBJ1-1): DSGVTQTPKHLITATGQRVTLRCSPRSGDLSVYWYQQSLDQGLQFLIQYYNGEERAKGNILERFSAQQFPDLHSELNLSSLELGDSALYFCASSSRQGRNTEAFFGQGTRLTVV.

The chain carries TRBV27 and TRBJ2-3, with D perhaps TRBD2 (5 bases). CDR1 MNHEY and CDR2 SMNVEV come from the germline V gene (reference sequence). The ends were cut back, 6 bases at V and 6 bases at J, with 19 bases in the middle. CDR3 size: 15 residues. This CDR3 reads CASSLRSGRGDTQYF. The CDR3, as DNA: TGTGCCAGCAGCCTCCGGTCGGGGAGAGGGGATACGCAGTATTTT.

The V and J genes are TRBV19 and TRBJ1-1, with D unclear. The CDR3 is made up of 13 amino acids. Between the trimmed V and J ends, which lost 1 base and 6 bases, there was a span of 9 bases. The germline gives CDR1 LNHDA, CDR2 SQIVND (reference sequence). The CDR3: CASSIGAAAEAFF. Here the CDR3 DNA reads TGTGCCAGTAGTATAGGAGCGGCAGCTGAAGCTTTCTTT.

The chain joins TRBV5-1 to TRBJ1-6, with D perhaps TRBD1 (5 bases). V shed 4 bases and J shed 7 bases, with 21 bases lying between them. Germline CDR1 is SGHRS and CDR2 is YFSETQ. The CDR3 totals 17 residues. The CDR3 protein is CASSPEVAGLRNSPLHF. CDR3 DNA: TGCGCCAGCAGCCCGGAAGTGGCAGGGCTGAGGAATTCACCCCTCCACTTT. The full variable domain, its missing parts supplied by reference TRBV5-1 and TRBJ1-6, is KAGVTQTPRYLIKTRGQQVTLSCSPISGHRSVSWYQQTPGQGLQFLFEYFSETQRNKGNFPGRFSGRQFSNSRSEMNVSTLELGDSALYLCASSPEVAGLRNSPLHFGNGTRLTVT.

This rearrangement joins TRBV29-1 to TRBJ1-2; 11 bases fit TRBD1. The germline gives CDR1 SQVTM, CDR2 ANQGSEA. The length of the CDR3 is 15 residues. V shed 3 bases, J shed 0 bases, and the junction held 3 bases outside the gene matches. The CDR3 reads CSVDWGQGANYGYTF. The DNA of the CDR3 is TGCAGCGTTGATTGGGGACAGGGGGCTAACTATGGCTACACCTTC.

The chain joins TRBV7-8 to TRBJ2-3; D is uncertain. This CDR3 comprises 12 residues. Germline assignment: CDR1 SGHVS and CDR2 FQNEAQ. Deletions cut 1 base from V and 10 bases from J, with 9 bases between. CDR3 sequence (DNA): TGTGCCAGCAGCTTAGGGGTCCGGGCGCAGTATTTT. Its protein product is CASSLGVRAQYF.

This sequence joins TRBV9 and TRBJ2-3; no reliable D call. Per germline, CDR1 SGDLS and CDR2 YYNGEE. V was cut by 4 bases and J by 2 bases, with 11 bases left in between. This CDR3 comprises 14 residues. In DNA, the CDR3 is TGTGCCAGCAGCTCCCGACTCGCCACAGATACGCAGTATTTT. Encoded protein: CASSSRLATDTQYF. Using reference TRBV9 and TRBJ2-3 for the parts outside the CDR3, the full variable domain is DSGVTQTPKHLITATGQRVTLRCSPRSGDLSVYWYQQSLDQGLQFLIQYYNGEERAKGNILERFSAQQFPDLHSELNLSSLELGDSALYFCASSSRLATDTQYFGPGTRLTVL.

The chain has TRBV28 and TRBJ1-1; TRBD1 might be the D (5 bases). Germline V gene lookup returns CDR1 MDHEN and CDR2 SYDVKM. The ends were cut back, 6 bases at V and 1 base at J, with 15 bases in the middle. The CDR3 is 15 amino acids. The chain's CDR3 is CASRSAGSKNTEAFF. The CDR3 nucleotides are TGTGCCAGCAGGTCAGCAGGGTCGAAGAACACTGAAGCTTTCTTT.

The chain couples TRBV2 to TRBJ2-1, with D possibly matching TRBD1 (5 bases). CDR3 length: 14 amino acids. The V and J ends lost 6 bases and 7 bases respectively, with 16 bases between them. CDR1 SNHLY and CDR2 FYNNEI come from the germline V gene. CDR3 in DNA: TGTGCCAGCAGCCTCTTCAGGGATAGGAATGAGCAGTTCTTC. This gives the protein CASSLFRDRNEQFF.

The chain combines TRBV19 with TRBJ2-3, with 8 bases that match TRBD2. Germline V gives CDR1 LNHDA, CDR2 SQIVND (reference sequence). The CDR3 loop spans 16 amino acids. With 4 bases clipped from V and 2 bases from J, the junction kept 8 bases outside the gene matches. CDR3 DNA sequence: TGTGCCAGTAGTAGGACTAGCCGAGACCTCACAGATACGCAGTATTTT. Amino acid sequence: CASSRTSRDLTDTQYF.